This is a list of T cell receptor beta chains from one sample in a study of cytotoxic CD8 clonotypes in ibrutinib-treated CLL. Only in-frame clones appear in the TCRdb table, and some are missing; sequencing was by immunoSEQ multiplex PCR. Here the sample spans about 97,000 clones, around 77% being singletons. The sample in question was PBMCs, obtained after 24 months of ibrutinib treatment. These receptors all come from a human donor with chronic lymphocytic leukemia. Each CDR3 is given with its conserved first and last residue. D genes are given only for firm matches. Where a row states a size, it is once, few, many or the class of an expanded clone; other rows omit it.

abundance,d_gene,v_gene,j_gene,CDR3aa,CDR3nt
few,NA,TRBV5-4,TRBJ2-1,CASSLFRRSSYNEQFF,TGTGCCAGCAGCTTGTTCCGCCGGAGCTCCTACAATGAGCAGTTCTTC
NA,TRBD2,TRBV11-2,TRBJ2-3,CASSLVLAGATDTQYF,TGTGCCAGCAGCTTAGTGCTAGCGGGAGCTACAGATACGCAGTATTTT
NA,NA,TRBV28,TRBJ2-5,CASSLSWRGTQYF,TGTGCCAGCAGTTTATCCTGGCGTGGGACCCAGTACTTC
NA,NA,TRBV28,TRBJ2-2,CASSQPTRGGTGELFF,TGTGCCAGCAGTCAACCAACCCGGGGCGGGACCGGGGAGCTGTTTTTT
once,NA,TRBV28,TRBJ2-2,CASSLLGPYTGELFF,TGTGCCAGCAGTTTGTTGGGACCGTACACCGGGGAGCTGTTTTTT
NA,NA,TRBV7-9,TRBJ2-1,CASSLQVMRGDNEQFF,TGTGCCAGCAGCTTACAGGTCATGCGGGGTGACAATGAGCAGTTCTTC
NA,NA,TRBV28,TRBJ2-2,CASSTPTGELFF,TGTGCCAGCAGTACCCCCACCGGGGAGCTGTTTTTT
NA,NA,TRBV6-1,TRBJ1-4,CASREARLEKLFF,TGTGCCAGCAGGGAGGCACGGCTTGAAAAACTGTTTTTT
NA,TRBD1,TRBV28,TRBJ2-3,CASRDRVEDTQYF,TGTGCCAGCAGGGACAGGGTGGAAGATACGCAGTATTTT
NA,TRBD2,TRBV7-8,TRBJ2-4,CASSSPPTSGGPLAKNIQYF,TGTGCCAGCAGCTCACCCCCGACTAGCGGGGGCCCTTTAGCCAAAAACATTCAGTACTTC
NA,TRBD1,TRBV5-8,TRBJ1-5,CASRGQAGQPQHF,TGTGCCAGCAGAGGACAGGCAGGGCAGCCCCAGCATTTT
NA,NA,TRBV7-2,TRBJ1-1,CASSPRVGTEAFF,TGTGCCAGCAGCCCAAGGGTTGGCACTGAAGCTTTCTTT
few,NA,TRBV6-6,TRBJ2-1,CASSYSNRVNEQFF,TGTGCCAGCAGTTACTCAAACAGGGTAAATGAGCAGTTCTTC
NA,TRBD1,TRBV9,TRBJ1-2,CASSASGQGSYGYTF,TGTGCCAGCAGCGCATCGGGACAGGGATCCTATGGCTACACCTTC
once,NA,TRBV28,TRBJ2-7,CASSPRGTVRYEQYF,TGTGCCAGCAGTCCGCGGGGAACGGTTCGTTACGAGCAGTACTTC
NA,TRBD1,TRBV5-6,TRBJ1-2,CASSSLDRLCTF,TGTGCCAGCAGCTCGTTGGACAGGCTATGTACCTTC
NA,TRBD2,TRBV19,TRBJ2-2,CASSIGVGRSTGELFF,TGTGCCAGTAGTATTGGGGTCGGGAGGAGCACCGGGGAGCTGTTTTTT
few,NA,TRBV18,TRBJ2-7,CASSPMAASSYEQYF,TGTGCCAGCTCACCAATGGCAGCGAGCTCCTACGAGCAGTACTTC
NA,NA,TRBV6-1,TRBJ2-1,CASSEEQGGYNEQFF,TGTGCCAGCAGTGAAGAACAGGGGGGGTACAATGAGCAGTTCTTC
NA,TRBD1,TRBV18,TRBJ1-6,CASSPQGAVYNSPLHF,TGTGCCAGCTCACCACAGGGGGCGGTTTATAATTCACCCCTCCACTTT
NA,NA,TRBV20-1,TRBJ1-4,CSAREDEKLFF,TGCAGTGCTAGAGAAGATGAAAAACTGTTTTTT
NA,NA,TRBV4-1,TRBJ2-7,CASSQGIGGRYEQYF,TGCGCCAGCAGCCAAGGGATTGGGGGGCGGTACGAGCAGTACTTC
few,NA,TRBV19,TRBJ2-3,CASKPTASTDTQYF,TGTGCCAGTAAGCCGACAGCTAGCACAGATACGCAGTATTTT
NA,TRBD2,TRBV5-8,TRBJ2-1,CASSYPSTWLAESSYNEQFF,TGTGCCAGCAGTTACCCTAGCACTTGGCTAGCGGAAAGCTCCTACAATGAGCAGTTCTTC
NA,NA,TRBV18,TRBJ1-5,CASSPTPGDQPQHF,TGTGCCAGCTCACCAACCCCAGGCGATCAGCCCCAGCATTTT
NA,NA,TRBV12-2,TRBJ1-5,CASRRTGRRKNVNQPQHF,TGTGCAAGTCGCCGGACAGGTAGACGAAAGAATGTAAATCAGCCCCAGCATTTT
NA,TRBD2,TRBV18,TRBJ2-1,CASSPSGTSGKIEQFF,TGTGCCAGCTCACCCTCCGGGACTAGCGGGAAGATTGAGCAGTTCTTC
few,NA,TRBV19,TRBJ1-5,CASSIPGTPRGYQPQHF,TGTGCCAGTAGTATCCCCGGGACCCCGAGGGGGTATCAGCCCCAGCATTTT
NA,NA,TRBV6-4,TRBJ2-3,CASSDRTGGTDTQYF,TGTGCCAGCAGTGACAGGACCGGGGGCACAGATACGCAGTATTTT
NA,NA,TRBV7-2,TRBJ1-5,CASSQDRNQPQHF,TGTGCCAGCAGCCAGGACAGAAATCAGCCCCAGCATTTT